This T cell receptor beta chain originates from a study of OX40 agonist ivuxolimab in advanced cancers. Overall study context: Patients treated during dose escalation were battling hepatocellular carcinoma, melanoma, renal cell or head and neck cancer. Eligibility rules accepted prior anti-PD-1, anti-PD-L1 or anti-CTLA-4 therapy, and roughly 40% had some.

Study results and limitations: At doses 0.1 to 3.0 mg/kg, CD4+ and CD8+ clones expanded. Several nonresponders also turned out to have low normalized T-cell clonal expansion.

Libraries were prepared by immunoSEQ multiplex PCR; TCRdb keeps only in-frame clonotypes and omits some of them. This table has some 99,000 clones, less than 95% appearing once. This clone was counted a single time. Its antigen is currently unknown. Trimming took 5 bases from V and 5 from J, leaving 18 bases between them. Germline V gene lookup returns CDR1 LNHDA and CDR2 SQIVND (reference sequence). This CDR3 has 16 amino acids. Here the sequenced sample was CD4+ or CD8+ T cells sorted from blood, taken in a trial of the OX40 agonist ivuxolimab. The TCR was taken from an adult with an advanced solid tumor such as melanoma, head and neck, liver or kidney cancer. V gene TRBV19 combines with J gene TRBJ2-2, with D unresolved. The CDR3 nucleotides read TGTGCCAGTAGTGCCATAAGAGCGACTTTTACCGGGGAGCTGTTTTTT. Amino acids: CASSAIRATFTGELFF.